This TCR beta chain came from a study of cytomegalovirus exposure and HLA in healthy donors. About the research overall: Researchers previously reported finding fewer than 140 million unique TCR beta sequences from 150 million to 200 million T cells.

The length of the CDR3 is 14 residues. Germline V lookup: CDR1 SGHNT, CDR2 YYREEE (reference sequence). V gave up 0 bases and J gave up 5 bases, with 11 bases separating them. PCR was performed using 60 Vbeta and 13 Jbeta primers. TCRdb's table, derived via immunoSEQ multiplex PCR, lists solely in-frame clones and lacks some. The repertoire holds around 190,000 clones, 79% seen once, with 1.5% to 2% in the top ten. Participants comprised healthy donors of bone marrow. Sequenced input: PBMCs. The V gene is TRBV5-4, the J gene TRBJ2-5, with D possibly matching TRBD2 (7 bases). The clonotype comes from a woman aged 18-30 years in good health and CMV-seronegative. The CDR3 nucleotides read TGTGCCAGCAGCTTGGGAGGGGGAGGGGAGACCCAGTACTTC. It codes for CASSLGGGGETQYF.